The 26 T cell receptor beta chains below all came from one sample that was sequenced in a study of T cell repertoires in cytomegalovirus infection. Using its own MiXCR run on the reads, TCRdb lists one record per CDR3 protein. The table has a few hundred thousand distinct CDR3 sequences, around 40% seen once; the top ten hold more than 40%. These receptors have no identified antigens. Sequencing was performed on cultured PBMCs, taken from culture after CMV antigen stimulation. Source of these receptors: a human donor in good health (CMV status not recorded). Some clones in this sample may be carry-over from other donors' samples.

This clonotype has a count of ten or more. V usage is TRBV2 and J usage is TRBJ2-3; D may be TRBD1 or TRBD2 (6 bases each). V dropped 3 bases and J dropped 4 bases, with 11 bases sitting between them. This CDR3 is built from 14 residues. Germline V CDR1 and CDR2: SNHLY, FYNNEI. CDR3: CASSDNRDSDTQYF. In DNA form, the CDR3 reads TGTGCCAGCAGTGACAACAGGGACTCAGATACGCAGTATTTT. The variable domain in full, completed from reference TRBV2 and TRBJ2-3, reads EPEVTQTPSHQVTQMGQEVILRCVPISNHLYFYWYRQILGQKVEFLVSFYNNEISEKSEIFDDQFSVERPDGSNFTLKIRSTKLEDSAMYFCASSDNRDSDTQYFGPGTRLTVL.

This clonotype was counted a few times. V gene TRBV11-2 combines with J gene TRBJ2-7; D is ambiguous. Per the germline V gene, CDR1 is SGHAT and CDR2 is FQNNGV. Trimming took off 5 bases at V and 6 bases at J, with 8 bases between the two ends. This CDR3 comprises 11 residues. The CDR3 protein is CASSPTTEQYF. Here the CDR3 DNA reads TGTGCCAGCAGCCCCACCACCGAGCAGTACTTC. Together with reference TRBV11-2 and TRBJ2-7, the CDR3 gives the full variable domain: EAGVAQSPRYKIIEKRQSVAFWCNPISGHATLYWYQQILGQGPKLLIQFQNNGVVDDSQLPKDRFSAERLKGVDSTLKIQPAKLEDSAVYLCASSPTTEQYFGPGTRLTVT.

This clonotype turned up a few times. V usage is TRBV4-1 and J usage is TRBJ2-5, with 7 bases that match TRBD1. The CDR3 consists of 15 residues. Losses at the gene ends were 2 bases for V and 5 bases for J; bases not matched to a gene: 8. From germline, CDR1 is MGHRA and CDR2 YSYEKL. The CDR3 protein is CASSQLGQDEETQYF. The DNA of the CDR3 is TGCGCCAGCAGCCAACTCGGACAGGACGAGGAGACCCAGTACTTC.

This clonotype has ten or more counts. The chain recombines TRBV7-2 with TRBJ1-2, with D maybe TRBD1 (5 bases). The CDR3 sequence is 13 residues long. V gave up 1 base and J gave up 3 bases, with 6 bases separating them. Germline values: CDR1 SGHTA, CDR2 FQGNSA. In DNA, the CDR3 is TGTGCCAGCAGCTTAGGAGGGGACTATGGCTACACCTTC. It is translated as CASSLGGDYGYTF.

The chain uses TRBV28 and TRBJ2-2, with 9 nucleotides matching TRBD2. The CDR3 runs to 17 residues. The junction had 16 bases not matched to a gene; V was cut back by 6 bases and J by 8 bases. Germline V gene data show CDR1 as MDHEN and CDR2 as SYDVKM. CDR3 in amino acids: CASRPPLGGGVIGELFF. CDR3 DNA: TGTGCCAGCAGACCCCCGCTGGGCGGGGGGGTCATTGGGGAGCTGTTTTTT.

The chain combines TRBV6-1 with TRBJ1-5, with 8 bases fitting TRBD1. CDR3 length: 15 amino acids. Per the germline V gene, CDR1 is MNHNS and CDR2 is SASEGT. The J segment lost 5 bases and the V segment lost 5 bases, leaving 8 bases of the junction unmatched. In DNA, the CDR3 is TGTGCCAGCAGTCCCCGACAGGGGATTGATCAGCCCCAGCATTTT. Its translation: CASSPRQGIDQPQHF.

This clonotype showed up just a few times. This chain connects TRBV7-8 to TRBJ1-1; 8 nucleotides line up with TRBD1. After removal of 3 bases from V and 10 bases from J, the junction contained 7 bases not matched to a gene. CDR1 SGHVS and CDR2 FQNEAQ come from the germline V gene. CDR3 length: 13 residues. The CDR3 region has the DNA TGTGCCAGCAGCTTCAGGACAGGGAGTGGAGCTTTCTTT. Translated, it gives CASSFRTGSGAFF.

The chain couples TRBV19 to TRBJ2-1; 8 positions agree with TRBD1. The CDR3 length is 16 residues. CDR1 and CDR2 from the germline V gene are LNHDA and SQIVND (reference sequence). Losses at the gene ends were 5 bases for V and 9 bases for J; bases not matched to a gene: 15. DNA for the CDR3: TGTGCCAGTAGTCCCAGCTCGGCAGGGGGCTATGCTGAGCAGTTCTTC. It translates to CASSPSSAGGYAEQFF. The full variable domain, rest sourced from reference TRBV19 and TRBJ2-1, is DGGITQSPKYLFRKEGQNVTLSCEQNLNHDAMYWYRQDPGQGLRLIYYSQIVNDFQKGDIAEGYSVSREKKESFPLTVTSAQKNPTAFYLCASSPSSAGGYAEQFFGPGTRLTVL.

The chain is built from TRBV2 and TRBJ2-7; the D is unclear. Germline V gene data show CDR1 as SNHLY and CDR2 as FYNNEI. V gave up 1 base and J gave up 7 bases, with 8 bases separating them. The CDR3 runs 12 residues. The DNA of the CDR3 is TGTGCCAGCAGTGAAGTTCGCTGGGAGCAGTACTTC. Residues: CASSEVRWEQYF.

This clonotype was observed a handful of times. The J gene is TRBJ1-5, the V gene TRBV2; D may be TRBD1 (6 bases). CDR3 length equals 14 residues. With 6 bases removed from V and 3 bases from J, the gap between germline ends came to 12 bases. In germline, CDR1 is SNHLY, CDR2 FYNNEI. The CDR3: CASSAGQLNQPQHF. The DNA of the CDR3 is TGTGCCAGCAGCGCAGGACAGCTCAATCAGCCCCAGCATTTT.

This clonotype was seen only a few times. The J gene is TRBJ1-2, the V gene TRBV4-2, with D perhaps matching TRBD1 (5 bases). CDR3 length: 15 amino acids. Trimming removed 4 bases from V and 4 bases from J, with 16 bases in between. CDR1 and CDR2 from the germline V gene are LGHNA and YNFKEQ. Here the CDR3 DNA reads TGTGCCAGCAGCCCTCGACAGCATTCGGGCTATGGCTACACCTTC. Its protein product is CASSPRQHSGYGYTF.

In this sample, this clonotype turned up a few times. This rearrangement joins TRBV6-2 or TRBV6-3 to TRBJ2-3; D possibly matches TRBD1 or TRBD2 (5 bases each). There are 13 residues in the CDR3. Germline values: CDR1 MNHEY, CDR2 SVGEGT. The germline V and J ends were trimmed by 7 bases and 5 bases, with 13 bases remaining between them. This CDR3 is CASIPGTGDTQYF. The CDR3 DNA sequence: TGTGCCAGCATCCCGGGGACGGGAGATACGCAGTATTTT.

This chain joins TRBV18 and TRBJ2-1; TRBD2 aligns across 8 bases. The CDR3 covers 13 residues. CDR1 and CDR2 (germline): KGHSH, LQKENI. Germline trimming cut 2 bases from V and 9 bases from J; bases unmatched to any gene: 3. The CDR3 region has the DNA TGTGCCAGCTCACCAAGGACTAGCACTGAGCAGTTCTTC. Its translation: CASSPRTSTEQFF.

V is TRBV7-9 and J is TRBJ1-1; D remains unclear. Per germline, CDR1 SEHNR and CDR2 FQNEAQ (reference sequence). CDR3 length equals 14 residues. V lost 11 bases, J lost 5 bases, and 21 bases lay in between. The CDR3 DNA is TGTGCCGGCCTATTAAGTGAAGGGATAACTGAAGCTTTCTTT. As protein: CAGLLSEGITEAFF. Filled out from reference TRBV7-9 and TRBJ1-1, the complete variable domain reads DTGVSQNPRHKITKRGQNVTFRCDPISEHNRLYWYRQTLGQGPEFLTYFQNEAQLEKSRLLSDRFSAERPKGSFSTLEIQRTEQGDSAMYLCAGLLSEGITEAFFGQGTRLTVV.

This clonotype came up a few times. The chain uses TRBV20-1 and TRBJ1-5; tentative D call: TRBD1 (5 bases). Germline V gene data show CDR1 as DFQATT and CDR2 as SNEGSKA (reference sequence). The ends were cut back, 3 bases at V and 3 bases at J, with 12 bases in the middle. The CDR3 runs 14 residues. The CDR3 loop is CSARPGGANQPQHF. The CDR3 DNA reads as TGCAGTGCTAGGCCGGGGGGTGCCAATCAGCCCCAGCATTTT.

This clonotype was seen repeatedly, ten times or more. The J gene is TRBJ2-5, the V gene TRBV7-2, with 11 bases lining up with TRBD1. CDR1 and CDR2 (germline): SGHTA, FQGNSA. The CDR3 consists of 14 residues. V gave up 5 bases and J gave up 2 bases; unmatched junction bases: 1. CDR3 nucleotide sequence: TGTGCCAGCAGCGGACAGGGGGCGCAAGAGACCCAGTACTTC. Translated: CASSGQGAQETQYF. Combining the CDR3 with reference TRBV7-2 and TRBJ2-5 gives the whole variable domain GAGVSQSPSNKVTEKGKDVELRCDPISGHTALYWYRQSLGQGLEFLIYFQGNSAPDKSGLPSDRFSAERTGGSVSTLTIQRTQQEDSAVYLCASSGQGAQETQYFGPGTRLLVL.

V gene TRBV5-1 combines with J gene TRBJ2-6, with 8 bases matching TRBD1. This CDR3 is 17 amino acids long. V dropped 0 bases and J dropped 3; count of bases not matched to a gene: 5. Germline CDR1 reads SGHRS; CDR2 reads YFSETQ. CDR3 residues: CASSLGQGAHGANVLTF. CDR3 sequence (DNA): TGCGCCAGCAGCTTGGGGCAGGGGGCGCATGGGGCCAACGTCCTGACTTTC.

This clonotype showed up just a few times. The chain uses TRBV10-3 and TRBJ1-3; 9 bases fit TRBD1. Germline trimming cut 10 bases from V and 4 bases from J; bases unmatched to any gene: 5. Per the germline V gene, CDR1 is ENHRY and CDR2 is SYGVKD. CDR3 length equals 13 residues. As DNA, the CDR3 is TGTGCCAGCGGGACAGGGAACGGAAACACCATATATTTT. As protein: CASGTGNGNTIYF.

As concerns this clonotype: The junction shows a germline mismatch at one end, possibly a read error. The gene calls are TRBV11-3 and TRBJ2-1; 7 bases line up with TRBD2. CDR1 is SGHNT and CDR2 is YENEEA in the germline V gene. This CDR3 has 15 residues. The CDR3, as DNA: TGTGCCAGCAGCTTGAGTAGCGGGTCCTACAATGAGCAGTTATTC. Its translation: CASSLSSGSYNEQLF. Full variable domain (remainder filled in from reference TRBV11-3 and TRBJ2-1): EAGVVQSPRYKIIEKKQPVAFWCNPISGHNTLYWYLQNLGQGPELLIRYENEEAVDDSQLPKDRFSAERLKGVDSTLKIQPAELGDSAVYLCASSLSSGSYNEQLFGPGTRLTVL.

In DNA, the CDR3 is TGTGCCAGCAGCCAAGGGCCCGGTCGTAGCACTGAAGCTTTCTTT. Residues: CASSQGPGRSTEAFF. The rearrangement uses TRBV14 and TRBJ1-1; D not resolved. In germline, CDR1 is SGHDN, CDR2 FVKESK. V lost 1 base and J 4 bases, leaving 13 bases between the germline ends. This CDR3 region has 15 residues.

The chain carries TRBV11-2 and TRBJ2-1; tentatively, D is TRBD1 (6 bases). CDR3 length equals 14 residues. The germline V and J ends were trimmed by 2 bases and 7 bases, with 12 bases remaining between them. The germline V gene encodes CDR1 SGHAT and CDR2 FQNNGV. The CDR3 DNA reads as TGTGCCAGCAGCTTATCTCTCAGGGGAAATGAGCAGTTCTTC. Protein product: CASSLSLRGNEQFF.

This chain links TRBV7-2 with TRBJ2-7, with D unresolved. The CDR3 runs to 14 residues. Trimming took off 3 bases at V and 2 bases at J, with 11 bases between the two ends. CDR1 is SGHTA, CDR2 FQGNSA, per germline. CDR3 region: CASSLMDGPYEQYF. In DNA form, the CDR3 reads TGTGCCAGCAGCTTGATGGACGGGCCCTACGAGCAGTACTTC.

This clonotype occurred many times. This rearrangement joins TRBV7-8 to TRBJ2-5; D is perhaps TRBD1 or TRBD2 (5 bases each). CDR3 length: 13 amino acids. V was trimmed by 8 bases and J by 1 base, leaving 11 bases between them. Looked up from germline, CDR1 is SGHVS and CDR2 is FQNEAQ. The CDR3 DNA reads TGTGCCAGCCGTTGGGGGTTCCAAGAGACCCAGTACTTC. It encodes CASRWGFQETQYF.

The chain couples TRBV20-1 to TRBJ1-5, with D perhaps matching TRBD1 (5 bases). Germline loops: CDR1 DFQATT, CDR2 SNEGSKA (reference sequence). V lost 3 bases, J lost 0 bases, and 9 bases lay in between. The length of the CDR3 is 14 residues. The CDR3: CSARKDSSNQPQHF. The CDR3 DNA is TGCAGTGCTAGGAAAGACAGTAGCAATCAGCCCCAGCATTTT.

This clonotype was seen more than once but under ten times. This chain links TRBV20-1 with TRBJ1-4; D is perhaps TRBD1 (6 bases). The CDR3 consists of 15 residues. With 6 bases removed from V and 8 bases from J, the gap between germline ends came to 22 bases. The germline V gene encodes CDR1 DFQATT and CDR2 SNEGSKA (reference sequence). The CDR3 protein is CSAAPPGPRGEKLFF. The CDR3 DNA reads TGCAGTGCCGCCCCCCCCGGCCCTAGGGGGGAAAAACTGTTTTTT.

This rearrangement joins TRBV2 to TRBJ1-4; D may be TRBD1 (6 bases). Germline assignment: CDR1 SNHLY and CDR2 FYNNEI. The CDR3 runs 15 residues. Trimming stripped 6 bases from V and 3 bases from J, with 14 bases between. The chain's CDR3 is CASRGLGAPNEKLFF. The CDR3 bases are TGTGCCAGCAGGGGATTGGGGGCGCCTAATGAAAAACTGTTTTTT.